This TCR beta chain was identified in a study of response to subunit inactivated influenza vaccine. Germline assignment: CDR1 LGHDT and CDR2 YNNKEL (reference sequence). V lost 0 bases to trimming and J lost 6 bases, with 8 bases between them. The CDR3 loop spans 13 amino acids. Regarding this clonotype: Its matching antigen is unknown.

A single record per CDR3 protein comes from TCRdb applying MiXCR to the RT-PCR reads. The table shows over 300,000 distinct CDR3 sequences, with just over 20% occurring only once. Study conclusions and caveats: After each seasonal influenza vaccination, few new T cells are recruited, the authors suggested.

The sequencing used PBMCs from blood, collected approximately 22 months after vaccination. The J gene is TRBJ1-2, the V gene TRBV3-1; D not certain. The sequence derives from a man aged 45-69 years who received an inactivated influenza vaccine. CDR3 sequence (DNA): TGTGCCAGCAGCCAAGATCGCTTAAATGGCTACACCTTC. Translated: CASSQDRLNGYTF.